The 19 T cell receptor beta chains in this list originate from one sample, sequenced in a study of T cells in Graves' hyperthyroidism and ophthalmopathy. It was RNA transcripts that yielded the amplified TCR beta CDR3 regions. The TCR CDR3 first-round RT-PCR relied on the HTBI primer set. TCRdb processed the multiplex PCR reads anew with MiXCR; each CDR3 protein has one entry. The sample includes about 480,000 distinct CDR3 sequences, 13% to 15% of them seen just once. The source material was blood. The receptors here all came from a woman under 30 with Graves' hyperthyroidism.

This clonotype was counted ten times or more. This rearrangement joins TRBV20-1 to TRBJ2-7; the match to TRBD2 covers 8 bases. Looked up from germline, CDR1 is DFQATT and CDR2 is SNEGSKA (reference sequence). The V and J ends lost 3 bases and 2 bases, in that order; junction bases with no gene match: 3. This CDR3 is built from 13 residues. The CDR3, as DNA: TGCAGTGCTAGTATTAGCGGGGCCTACGAGCAGTACGTC. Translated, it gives CSASISGAYEQYV.

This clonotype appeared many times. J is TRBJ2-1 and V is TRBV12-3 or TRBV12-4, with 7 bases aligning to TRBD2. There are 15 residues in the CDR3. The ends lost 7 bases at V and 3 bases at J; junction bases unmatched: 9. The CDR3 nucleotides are TGTGCCAGCACTTGGGGAGGGTCGAGCTACAATGAGCAGTTCTTC. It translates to CASTWGGSSYNEQFF.

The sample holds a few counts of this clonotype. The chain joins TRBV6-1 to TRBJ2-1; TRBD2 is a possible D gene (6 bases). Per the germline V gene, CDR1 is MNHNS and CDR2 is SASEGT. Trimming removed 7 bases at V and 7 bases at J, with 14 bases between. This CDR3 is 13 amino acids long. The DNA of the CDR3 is TGTGCCAGCAACGGAATCCTAGCGAATGAGCAGTTCTTC. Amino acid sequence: CASNGILANEQFF.

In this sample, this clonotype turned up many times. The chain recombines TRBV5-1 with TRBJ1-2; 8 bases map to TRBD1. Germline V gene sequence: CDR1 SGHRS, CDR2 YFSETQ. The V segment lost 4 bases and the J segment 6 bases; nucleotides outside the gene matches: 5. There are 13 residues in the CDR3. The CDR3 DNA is TGCGCCAGCAGCACACAGGGGGGCGATGGCTACACCTTC. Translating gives CASSTQGGDGYTF.

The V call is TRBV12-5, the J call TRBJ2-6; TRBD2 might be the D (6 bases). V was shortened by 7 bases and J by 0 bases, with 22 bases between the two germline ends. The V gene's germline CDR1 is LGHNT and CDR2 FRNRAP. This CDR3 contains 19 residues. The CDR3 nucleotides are TGTGCTAGTGTTAATACCCACTCAGCGGGCCACTCTGGGGCCAACGTCCTGACTTTC. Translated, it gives CASVNTHSAGHSGANVLTF.

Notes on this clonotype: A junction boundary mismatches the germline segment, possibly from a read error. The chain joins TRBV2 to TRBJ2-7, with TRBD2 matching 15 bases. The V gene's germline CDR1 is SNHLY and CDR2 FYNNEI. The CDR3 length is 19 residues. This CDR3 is CASSEGFGLAGGPKNEQYF. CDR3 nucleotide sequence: TGTGCCAGCAGCGAAGGGTTCGGACTAGCGGGAGGGCCGAAGAACGAGCAGTACTTC.

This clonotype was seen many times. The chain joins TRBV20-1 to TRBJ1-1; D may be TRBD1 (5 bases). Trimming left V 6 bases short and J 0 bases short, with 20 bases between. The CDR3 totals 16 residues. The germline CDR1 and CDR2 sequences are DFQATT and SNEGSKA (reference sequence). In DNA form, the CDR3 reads TGCAGTGCCCCGCCAATGAGGGGCCGATTGAACACTGAAGCTTTCTTT. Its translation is CSAPPMRGRLNTEAFF.

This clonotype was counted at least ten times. Here the CDR3 DNA reads TGCGCCAGCAGCTTGGTGGGGCACCCCTACGAGCAGTACGTC. It yields the protein CASSLVGHPYEQYV. The chain uses TRBV5-1 and TRBJ2-7; D may be TRBD1 (5 bases). The CDR3 consists of 14 residues. Between the trimmed V and J ends, which lost 0 bases and 2 bases, there was a span of 9 bases. Germline V gene lookup returns CDR1 SGHRS and CDR2 YFSETQ.

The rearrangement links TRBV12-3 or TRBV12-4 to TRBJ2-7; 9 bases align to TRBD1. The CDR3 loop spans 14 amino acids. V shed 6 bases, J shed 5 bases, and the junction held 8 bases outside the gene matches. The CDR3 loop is CASSKGQGVDEQYF. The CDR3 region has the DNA TGTGCCAGCAGCAAGGGACAGGGCGTCGACGAGCAGTACTTC.

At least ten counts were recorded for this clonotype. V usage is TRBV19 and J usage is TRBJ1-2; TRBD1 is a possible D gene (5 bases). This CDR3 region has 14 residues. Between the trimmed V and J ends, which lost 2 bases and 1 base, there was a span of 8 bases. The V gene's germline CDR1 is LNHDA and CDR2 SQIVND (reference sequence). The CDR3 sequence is CASSISRDNYGYTF. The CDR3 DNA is TGTGCCAGTAGTATATCCAGGGATAACTATGGCTACACCTTC.

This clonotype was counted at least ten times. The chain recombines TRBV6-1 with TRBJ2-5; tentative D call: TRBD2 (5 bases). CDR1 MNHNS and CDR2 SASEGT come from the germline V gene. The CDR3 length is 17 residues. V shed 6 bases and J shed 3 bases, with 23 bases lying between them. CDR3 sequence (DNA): TGTGCCAGCAGAACGCGGGCAGGTGGTTATTCGGAAGAGACCCAGTACTTC. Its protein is CASRTRAGGYSEETQYF.

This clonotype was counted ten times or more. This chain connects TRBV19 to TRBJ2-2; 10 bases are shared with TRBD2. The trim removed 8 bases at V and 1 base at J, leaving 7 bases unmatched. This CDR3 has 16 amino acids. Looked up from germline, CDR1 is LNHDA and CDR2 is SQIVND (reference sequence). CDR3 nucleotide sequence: TGTGCCAGTCGACCGGGACTAGCGATGAACACCGGGGAGCTGTTTTTT. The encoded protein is CASRPGLAMNTGELFF.

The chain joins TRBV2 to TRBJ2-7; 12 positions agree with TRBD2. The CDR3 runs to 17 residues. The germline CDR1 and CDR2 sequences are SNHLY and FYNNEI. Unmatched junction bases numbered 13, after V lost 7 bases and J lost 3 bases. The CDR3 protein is CASKGDRGLAGLYEQYF. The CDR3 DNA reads TGTGCCAGCAAGGGGGACCGAGGACTAGCGGGACTCTACGAGCAGTACTTC.

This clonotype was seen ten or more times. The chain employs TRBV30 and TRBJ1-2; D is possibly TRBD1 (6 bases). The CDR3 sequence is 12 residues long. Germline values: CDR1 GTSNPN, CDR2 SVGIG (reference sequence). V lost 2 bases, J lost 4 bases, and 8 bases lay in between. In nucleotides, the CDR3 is TGTGCCTGGAGTCCCAGGGGCTATGGCTACACCTTC. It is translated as CAWSPRGYGYTF.

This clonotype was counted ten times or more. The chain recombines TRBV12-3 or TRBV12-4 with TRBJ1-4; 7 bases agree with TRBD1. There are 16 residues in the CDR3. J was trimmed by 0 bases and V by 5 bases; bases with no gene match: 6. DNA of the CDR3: TGTGCCAGCAGTCGACAGGGTGGAGCAACTAATGAAAAACTGTTTTTT. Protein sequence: CASSRQGGATNEKLFF.

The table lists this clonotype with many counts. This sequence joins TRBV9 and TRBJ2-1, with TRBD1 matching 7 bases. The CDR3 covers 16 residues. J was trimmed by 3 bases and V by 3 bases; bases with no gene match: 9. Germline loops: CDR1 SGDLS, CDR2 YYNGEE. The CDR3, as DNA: TGTGCCAGCAGCGCGGGGACAGATGTCGTCTACAATGAGCAGTTCTTC. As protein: CASSAGTDVVYNEQFF.

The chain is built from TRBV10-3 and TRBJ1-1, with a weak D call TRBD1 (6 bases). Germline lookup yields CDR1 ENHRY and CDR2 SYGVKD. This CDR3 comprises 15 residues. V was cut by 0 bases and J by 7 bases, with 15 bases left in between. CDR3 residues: CAISESIQGQDEAFF. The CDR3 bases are TGTGCCATCAGTGAGTCGATACAGGGTCAAGATGAAGCTTTCTTT.

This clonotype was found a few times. The CDR3 here is CASSASGSGAEAFF. The CDR3 region has the DNA TGTGCCAGCTCAGCATCGGGATCCGGGGCTGAAGCTTTCTTT. This sequence joins TRBV18 and TRBJ1-1; D ambiguous. CDR1 is KGHSH and CDR2 is LQKENI in the germline V gene. CDR3 size: 14 residues. The V gene lost 5 bases and the J gene lost 6 bases, with 16 bases spanning the gap.

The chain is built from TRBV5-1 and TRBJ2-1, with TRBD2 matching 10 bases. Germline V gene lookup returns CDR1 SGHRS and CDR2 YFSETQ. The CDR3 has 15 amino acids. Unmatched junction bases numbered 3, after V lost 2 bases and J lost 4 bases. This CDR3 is CASSLAGGEYNEQFF. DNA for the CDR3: TGCGCCAGCAGCTTAGCGGGAGGGGAATACAATGAGCAGTTCTTC.